The T cell receptor (beta chain) under discussion was sequenced for a study of radiation and T cells in renal cell carcinoma. Described time point: baseline pretreatment blood. Treatment: 15 Gy SBRT to primary tumor, nephrectomy 4 weeks later. Only in-frame clones appear in the TCRdb table, and some are missing; sequencing was by immunoSEQ multiplex PCR. The sample records about 49,000 clones, roughly 80% being singletons. This CDR3 spans 14 amino acids. CDR1 is LGHNA, CDR2 YNFKEQ, per germline. Trimming cost V 7 bases and J 0 bases, with 12 bases left between them. The V and J genes are TRBV4-2 and TRBJ1-1; a weak D match, TRBD1 (5 bases). The receptor was isolated from a woman in her sixties or seventies with renal cell carcinoma. The sample here was blood, taken from a patient whose treatment included radiotherapy and nephrectomy. CDR3 protein: CASNQDTMNTEAFF. Here the CDR3 DNA reads TGTGCCAGCAATCAGGACACTATGAACACTGAAGCTTTCTTT.